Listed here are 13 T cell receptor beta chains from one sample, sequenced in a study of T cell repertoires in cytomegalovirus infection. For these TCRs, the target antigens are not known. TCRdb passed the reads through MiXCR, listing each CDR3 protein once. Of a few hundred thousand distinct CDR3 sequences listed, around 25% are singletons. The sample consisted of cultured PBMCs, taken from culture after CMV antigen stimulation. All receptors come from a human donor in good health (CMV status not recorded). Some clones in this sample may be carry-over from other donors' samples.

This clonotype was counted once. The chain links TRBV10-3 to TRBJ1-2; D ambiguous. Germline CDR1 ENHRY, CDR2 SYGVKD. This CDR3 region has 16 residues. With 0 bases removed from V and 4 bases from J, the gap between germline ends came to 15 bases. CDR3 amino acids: CAISESIPGSSYGYTF. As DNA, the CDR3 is TGTGCCATCAGTGAGTCGATCCCGGGGTCGAGCTATGGCTACACCTTC.

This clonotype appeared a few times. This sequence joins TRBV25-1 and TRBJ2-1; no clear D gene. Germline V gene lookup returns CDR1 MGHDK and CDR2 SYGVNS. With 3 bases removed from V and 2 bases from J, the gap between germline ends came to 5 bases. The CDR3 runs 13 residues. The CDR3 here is CASSDYPYNEQFF. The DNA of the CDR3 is TGTGCCAGCAGTGATTACCCCTACAATGAGCAGTTCTTC.

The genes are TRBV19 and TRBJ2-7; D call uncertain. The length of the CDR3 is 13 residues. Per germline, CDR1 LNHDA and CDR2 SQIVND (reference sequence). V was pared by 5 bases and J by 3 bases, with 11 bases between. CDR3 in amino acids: CASSPGPYYEQYF. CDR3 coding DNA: TGTGCCAGTAGTCCCGGGCCCTACTACGAGCAGTACTTC.

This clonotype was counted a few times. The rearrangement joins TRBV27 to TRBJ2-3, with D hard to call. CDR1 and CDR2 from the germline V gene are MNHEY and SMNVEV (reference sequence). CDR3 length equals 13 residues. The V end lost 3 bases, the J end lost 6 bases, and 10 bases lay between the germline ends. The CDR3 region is CASSFIARDTQYF. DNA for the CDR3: TGTGCCAGCAGTTTTATCGCCCGGGATACGCAGTATTTT.

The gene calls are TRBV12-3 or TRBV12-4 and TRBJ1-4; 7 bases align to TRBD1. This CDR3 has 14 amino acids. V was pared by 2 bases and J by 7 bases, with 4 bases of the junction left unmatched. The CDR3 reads CASSLQGGGEKLFF. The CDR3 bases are TGTGCCAGCAGTTTACAGGGGGGAGGTGAAAAACTGTTTTTT.

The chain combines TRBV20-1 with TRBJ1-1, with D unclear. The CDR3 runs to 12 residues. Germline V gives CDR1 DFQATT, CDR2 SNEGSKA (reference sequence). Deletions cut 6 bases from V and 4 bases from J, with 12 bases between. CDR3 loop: CSAGSRGTEAFF. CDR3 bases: TGCAGTGCCGGAAGTCGGGGCACTGAAGCTTTCTTT.

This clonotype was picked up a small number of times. The CDR3 loop is CSVGSGELFF. The DNA of the CDR3 is TGCAGCGTTGGGAGCGGGGAGCTGTTTTTT. V is TRBV29-1 and J is TRBJ2-2; no reliable D call. The CDR3 spans 10 residues. The V and J ends lost 4 bases and 7 bases respectively, with 4 bases between them. Germline V gene data show CDR1 as SQVTM and CDR2 as ANQGSEA.

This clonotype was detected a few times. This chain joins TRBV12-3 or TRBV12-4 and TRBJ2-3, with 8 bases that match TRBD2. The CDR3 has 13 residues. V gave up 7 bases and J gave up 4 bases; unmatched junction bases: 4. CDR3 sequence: CASNGRAPDTQYF. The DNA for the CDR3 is TGTGCCAGCAACGGGAGGGCACCAGATACGCAGTATTTT.

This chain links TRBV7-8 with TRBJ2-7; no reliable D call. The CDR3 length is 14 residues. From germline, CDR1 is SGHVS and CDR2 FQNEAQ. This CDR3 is CVSSLAWQNYEQYV. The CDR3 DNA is TGTGTCAGCAGCTTAGCTTGGCAGAACTACGAGCAGTACGTC.

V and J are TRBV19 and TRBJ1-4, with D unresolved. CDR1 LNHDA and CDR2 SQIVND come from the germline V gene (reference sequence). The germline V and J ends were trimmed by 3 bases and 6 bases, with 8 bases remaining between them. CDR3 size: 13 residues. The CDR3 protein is CASSIQAYEKLFF. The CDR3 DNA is TGTGCCAGTAGTATCCAGGCTTATGAAAAACTGTTTTTT.

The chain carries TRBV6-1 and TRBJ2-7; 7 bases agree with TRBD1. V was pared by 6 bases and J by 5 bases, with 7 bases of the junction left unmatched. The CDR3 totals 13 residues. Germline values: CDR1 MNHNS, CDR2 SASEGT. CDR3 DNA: TGTGCCAGCAGCACGACAGGGCGCCACGAGCAGTACTTC. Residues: CASSTTGRHEQYF.

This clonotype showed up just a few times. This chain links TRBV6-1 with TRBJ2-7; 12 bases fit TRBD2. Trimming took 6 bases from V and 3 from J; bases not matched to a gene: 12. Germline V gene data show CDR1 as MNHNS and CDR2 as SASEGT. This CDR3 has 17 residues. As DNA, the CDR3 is TGTGCCAGCAGACTAGGTACGAGACTAGCGGGAGACTACGAGCAGTACTTC. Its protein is CASRLGTRLAGDYEQYF.

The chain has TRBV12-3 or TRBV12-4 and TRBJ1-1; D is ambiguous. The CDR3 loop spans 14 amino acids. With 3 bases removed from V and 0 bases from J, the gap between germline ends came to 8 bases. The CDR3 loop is CASSFPPVNTEAFF. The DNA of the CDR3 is TGTGCCAGCAGTTTCCCACCCGTGAACACTGAAGCTTTCTTT.